What follows describes a single T cell receptor beta chain. Its antigen is not known. At the survey level, the v3.0 immunoSEQ assay was run. TCRdb's copy holds only in-frame clones and misses some; the assay was immunoSEQ multiplex PCR. Of just over 35,000 clones detected, roughly four fifths appear once; the ten largest clones hold approximately 6.1%. Researchers secured at least one pre-ART and at least two post-ART PBMC samples from each donor. These data originate in a study of long-term antiretroviral therapy in people with HIV. Findings of the study overall: The study lacked data on ART adherence, viral resistance or therapy changes.

The origin of this receptor is a man younger than 30 with HIV. The specimen was unsorted PBMCs, collected 0.6 years after starting antiretroviral therapy.

The CDR3 spells CSVVGTSGTSGELFF. The CDR3 region has the DNA TGCAGCGTTGTAGGGACTAGCGGGACATCCGGGGAGCTGTTTTTT. J is TRBJ2-2 and V is TRBV29-1, with 13 bases lining up with TRBD2. V trimming: 4 bases; J trimming: 6 bases; junction bases outside the gene matches: 5. The germline V gene encodes CDR1 SQVTM and CDR2 ANQGSEA. The CDR3 has 15 residues.